This entry lists 14 T cell receptor beta chains sequenced from one sample in a study of CXCR3 chemokines and chemotherapy response in bladder cancer. TCRdb reprocessed the PCR reads via MiXCR and lists one record per CDR3 protein. Found here are over 10,000 distinct CDR3 sequences, about an eighth of them singletons; the top ten hold about 24%. This material was collected from a patient whose treatment included neoadjuvant chemotherapy. The receptors were sampled from a human donor with bladder cancer that did not respond to neoadjuvant chemotherapy.

This clonotype has at least ten counts. The J gene is TRBJ1-1, the V gene TRBV29-1; the D gene is possibly TRBD1 (5 bases). Trimming removed 4 bases from V and 2 bases from J, with 5 bases in between. The germline V gene encodes CDR1 SQVTM and CDR2 ANQGSEA. The CDR3 contains 11 residues. The CDR3 DNA is TGCAGCGTTGGGACAAACACTGAAGCTTTCTTT. This codes for CSVGTNTEAFF.

In its sample, this clonotype ranks as large. This rearrangement joins TRBV10-3 to TRBJ2-3, with 7 bases identical to TRBD1. Germline assignment: CDR1 ENHRY and CDR2 SYGVKD. Unmatched junction bases numbered 15, after V lost 6 bases and J lost 0 bases. This CDR3 has 18 residues. The CDR3 DNA sequence: TGTGCCATCAGCGCAACAGGGGCAGCCTACGCTAGCACAGATACGCAGTATTTT. It is translated as CAISATGAAYASTDTQYF.

This clonotype was found many times. V usage is TRBV18 and J usage is TRBJ1-2, with 7 bases matching TRBD1. The CDR3 runs 13 residues. Unmatched junction bases numbered 2, after V lost 3 bases and J lost 4 bases. CDR1 and CDR2 (germline): KGHSH, LQKENI. This CDR3 is CASSPGTAYGYTF. CDR3 nucleotides: TGTGCCAGCTCACCGGGGACAGCCTATGGCTACACCTTC. The full variable domain, in which reference TRBV18 and TRBJ1-2 provide the parts outside the CDR3, is NAGVMQNPRHLVRRRGQEARLRCSPMKGHSHVYWYRQLPEEGLKFMVYLQKENIIDESGMPKERFSAEFPKEGPSILRIQQVVRGDSAAYFCASSPGTAYGYTFGSGTRLTVV.

This clonotype was seen many times. This chain joins TRBV15 and TRBJ2-2; D is unclear. V was cut by 8 bases and J by 5 bases, with 12 bases left in between. The length of the CDR3 is 13 residues. CDR1 LNHNV and CDR2 YYDKDF come from the germline V gene (reference sequence). The CDR3 coding sequence is TGTGCCACCTCGGTGTCTGGGACCGGGGAGCTGTTTTTT. Amino acid sequence: CATSVSGTGELFF.

This clonotype was seen many times. The chain links TRBV11-1 to TRBJ2-3; no reliable D call. Trimming shortened V by 5 bases and J by 6 bases, and 12 bases separated the two germline ends. Germline CDR1 is SGHAT and CDR2 is FQDESV (reference sequence). This CDR3 has 13 amino acids. As DNA, the CDR3 is TGTGCCAGCAGCCCCCACCCCCCGGATACGCAGTATTTT. Its protein product is CASSPHPPDTQYF.

In the case of this clonotype: A much larger clone differs from this one at a single base, so this may be a read error. This chain uses TRBV27 with TRBJ1-3; no clear D. Germline V gene lookup returns CDR1 MNHEY and CDR2 SMNVEV (reference sequence). The CDR3 runs to 17 residues. CDR3 DNA sequence: TGTGCCAGCAGTAGAACCGGGGAGGGATCGTCTGGAAACACCAGATATTTT. Translated, it gives CASSRTGEGSSGNTRYF.

This clonotype was seen many times. This chain links TRBV6-2 or TRBV6-3 with TRBJ1-2, with D uncertain. The CDR3 extends over 12 amino acids. Germline V gene data show CDR1 as MNHEY and CDR2 as SVGEGT. Trimming took off 0 bases at V and 14 bases at J, with 13 bases between the two ends. The CDR3 bases are TGTGCCAGCAGTTACTCGACCACAGAGGAGACCTTC. This codes for CASSYSTTEETF.

This clonotype is medium-sized by share. The V gene is TRBV6-2 or TRBV6-3, the J gene TRBJ1-2, with D possibly TRBD1 on 5 matching bases. The germline gives CDR1 MNHEY, CDR2 SVGEGT. V lost 5 bases, J lost 3 bases, and 19 bases lay in between. The CDR3 has 16 residues. In DNA, the CDR3 is TGTGCCAGCAGTGCCTTAACCGGGACCGACGACTATGGCTACACCTTC. Residues: CASSALTGTDDYGYTF.

In this sample, this clonotype turned up many times. V gene TRBV7-9 combines with J gene TRBJ1-1; no firm D call. The V gene lost 4 bases and the J gene lost 1 base, with 7 bases spanning the gap. Germline values: CDR1 SEHNR, CDR2 FQNEAQ (reference sequence). The CDR3 covers 13 residues. This CDR3 reads CASSWGENTEAFF. For the CDR3, the DNA is TGTGCCAGCAGCTGGGGTGAGAACACTGAAGCTTTCTTT.

This clonotype was observed a few times. The rearrangement joins TRBV6-5 to TRBJ2-7, with D perhaps TRBD2 (5 bases). CDR3 size: 12 residues. Germline CDR1 and CDR2: MNHEY and SVGAGI. V lost 5 bases, J lost 10 bases, and 15 bases lay in between. This CDR3 is CASSKPGLRQYF. CDR3 DNA: TGTGCCAGCAGTAAACCGGGGTTACGACAGTACTTC.

This clonotype is termed medium-sized (0.01 to 0.1%). The chain joins TRBV6-6 to TRBJ1-1; TRBD1 matches 7 bases. Germline V gene sequence: CDR1 MNHNY, CDR2 SVGAGI (reference sequence). J lost 9 bases, V lost 4 bases, and 5 bases had no gene match. The CDR3 is made up of 12 amino acids. CDR3 nucleotides: TGTGCCAGCAGTTCAGGGGGTCGAAAAGCTTTCTTT. Its protein product is CASSSGGRKAFF.

This clonotype has ten or more counts. The rearrangement links TRBV6-5 to TRBJ2-5; 11 bases are a match to TRBD2. The J segment lost 3 bases and the V segment lost 2 bases, leaving 2 bases of the junction unmatched. The CDR3 runs to 15 residues. Germline CDR1 MNHEY, CDR2 SVGAGI. In nucleotides, the CDR3 is TGTGCCAGCAGTTACGGGACTAGCGGAAAAGAGACCCAGTACTTC. Its translation: CASSYGTSGKETQYF.

This clonotype came up many times. The gene calls are TRBV6-5 and TRBJ2-1; 8 nucleotides align to TRBD2. CDR3 size: 17 residues. CDR1 is MNHEY and CDR2 is SVGAGI in the germline V gene. The V gene end was trimmed by 4 bases and the J gene end by 4 bases; junction bases not matched to a gene: 12. The CDR3 sequence is CASSLGSGANIYNEQFF. The CDR3 nucleotides are TGTGCCAGCAGTTTAGGTAGCGGGGCGAATATTTACAATGAGCAGTTCTTC.

This clonotype was found a few times. V is TRBV20-1 and J is TRBJ2-1; the D is unclear. Germline CDR1 reads DFQATT; CDR2 reads SNEGSKA (reference sequence). The CDR3 is 15 residues long. Deletions cut 1 base from V and 0 bases from J, with 10 bases between. CDR3 in DNA: TGCAGTGCTAGAGTTCCCTCGAGCTCCTACAATGAGCAGTTCTTC. Its translation is CSARVPSSSYNEQFF.